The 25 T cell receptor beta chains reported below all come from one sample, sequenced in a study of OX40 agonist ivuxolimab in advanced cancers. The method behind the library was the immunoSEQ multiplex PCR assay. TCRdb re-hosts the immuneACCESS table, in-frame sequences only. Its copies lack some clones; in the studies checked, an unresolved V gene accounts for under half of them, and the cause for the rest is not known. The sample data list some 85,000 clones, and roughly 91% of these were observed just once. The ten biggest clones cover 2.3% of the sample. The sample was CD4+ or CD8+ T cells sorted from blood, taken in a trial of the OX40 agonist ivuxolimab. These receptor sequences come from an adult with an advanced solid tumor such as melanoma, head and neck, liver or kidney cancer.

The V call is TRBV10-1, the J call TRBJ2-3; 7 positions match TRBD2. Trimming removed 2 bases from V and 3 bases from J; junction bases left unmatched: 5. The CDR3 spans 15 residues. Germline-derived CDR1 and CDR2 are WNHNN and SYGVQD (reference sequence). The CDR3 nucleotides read TGCGCCAGCAGTGAGCAGGCGGGGGTTACAGATACGCAGTATTTT. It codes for CASSEQAGVTDTQYF.

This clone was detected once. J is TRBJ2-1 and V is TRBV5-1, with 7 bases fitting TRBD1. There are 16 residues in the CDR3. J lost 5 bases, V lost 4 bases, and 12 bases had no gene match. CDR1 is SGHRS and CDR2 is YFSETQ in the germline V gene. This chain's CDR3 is CASSRGLGQPDNEQFF. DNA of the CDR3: TGCGCCAGCAGCAGAGGATTGGGACAGCCTGACAATGAGCAGTTCTTC. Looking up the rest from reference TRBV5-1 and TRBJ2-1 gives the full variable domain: KAGVTQTPRYLIKTRGQQVTLSCSPISGHRSVSWYQQTPGQGLQFLFEYFSETQRNKGNFPGRFSGRQFSNSRSEMNVSTLELGDSALYLCASSRGLGQPDNEQFFGPGTRLTVL.

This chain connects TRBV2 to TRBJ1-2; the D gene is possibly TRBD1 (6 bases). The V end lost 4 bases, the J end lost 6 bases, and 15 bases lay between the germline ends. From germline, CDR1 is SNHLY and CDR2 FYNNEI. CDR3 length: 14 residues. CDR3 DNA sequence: TGTGCCAGCAGTGCCTCGCGGGGGCCTAATGGCTACACCTTC. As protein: CASSASRGPNGYTF.

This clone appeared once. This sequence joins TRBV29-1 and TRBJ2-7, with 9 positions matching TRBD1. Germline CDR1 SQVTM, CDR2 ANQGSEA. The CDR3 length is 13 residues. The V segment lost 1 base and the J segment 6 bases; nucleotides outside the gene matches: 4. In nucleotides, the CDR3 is TGCAGCGTTGAAGTCCGGGACAGGGTCGAGCAGTACTTC. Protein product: CSVEVRDRVEQYF.

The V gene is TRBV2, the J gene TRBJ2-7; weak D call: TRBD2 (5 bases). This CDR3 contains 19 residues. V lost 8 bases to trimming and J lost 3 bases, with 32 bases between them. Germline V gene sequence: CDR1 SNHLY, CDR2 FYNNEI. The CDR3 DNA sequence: TGTGCCAGCTCCAGCCAAAGGACGCCCAACCGGGGTACCTACTACGAGCAGTACTTC. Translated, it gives CASSSQRTPNRGTYYEQYF.

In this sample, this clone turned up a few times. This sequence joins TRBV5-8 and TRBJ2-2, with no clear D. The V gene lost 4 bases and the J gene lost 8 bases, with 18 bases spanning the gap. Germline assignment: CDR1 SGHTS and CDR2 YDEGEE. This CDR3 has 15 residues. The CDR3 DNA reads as TGTGCCAGCAGCCCCCCCGTGAAAGGGAATGGGGAGCTGTTTTTT. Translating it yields CASSPPVKGNGELFF. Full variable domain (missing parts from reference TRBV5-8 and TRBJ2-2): EAGVTQSPTHLIKTRGQQATLRCSPISGHTSVYWYQQALGLGLQFLLWYDEGEERNRGNFPPRFSGRQFPNYSSELNVNALELEDSALYLCASSPPVKGNGELFFGEGSRLTVL.

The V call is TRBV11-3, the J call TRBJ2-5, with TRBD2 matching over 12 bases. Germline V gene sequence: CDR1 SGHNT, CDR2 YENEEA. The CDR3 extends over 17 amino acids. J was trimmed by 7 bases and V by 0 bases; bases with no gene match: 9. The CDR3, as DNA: TGTGCCAGCAGCTTAGACCCGACTAGCGGGAGTAGTGTGACCCAGTACTTC. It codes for CASSLDPTSGSSVTQYF.

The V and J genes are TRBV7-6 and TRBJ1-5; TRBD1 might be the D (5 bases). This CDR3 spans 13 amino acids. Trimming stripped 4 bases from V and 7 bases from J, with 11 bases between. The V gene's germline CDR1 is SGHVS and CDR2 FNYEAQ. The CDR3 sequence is CASSSHRGQPQHF. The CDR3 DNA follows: TGTGCCAGCAGCTCCCACCGGGGGCAGCCCCAGCATTTT.

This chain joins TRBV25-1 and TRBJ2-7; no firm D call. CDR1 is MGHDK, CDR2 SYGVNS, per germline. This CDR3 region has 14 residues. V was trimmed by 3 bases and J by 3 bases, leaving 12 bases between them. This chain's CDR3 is CASSDAPRVYEQYF. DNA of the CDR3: TGTGCCAGCAGTGACGCCCCGCGCGTCTACGAGCAGTACTTC.

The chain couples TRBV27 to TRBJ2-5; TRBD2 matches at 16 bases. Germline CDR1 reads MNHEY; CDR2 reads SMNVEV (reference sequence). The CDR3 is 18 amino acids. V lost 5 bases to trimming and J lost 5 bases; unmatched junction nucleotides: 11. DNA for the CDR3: TGTGCCAGCAGTCAACCCTCGGGACTAGCGGGAGGGCGGGAGACCCAGTACTTC. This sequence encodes CASSQPSGLAGGRETQYF.

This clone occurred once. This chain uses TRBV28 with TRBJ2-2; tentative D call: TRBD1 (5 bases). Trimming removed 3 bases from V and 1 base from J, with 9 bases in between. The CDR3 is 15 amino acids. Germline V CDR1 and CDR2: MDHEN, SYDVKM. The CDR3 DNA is TGTGCCAGCAGTTTTACAGGTTGGAACACCGGGGAGCTGTTTTTT. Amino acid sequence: CASSFTGWNTGELFF.

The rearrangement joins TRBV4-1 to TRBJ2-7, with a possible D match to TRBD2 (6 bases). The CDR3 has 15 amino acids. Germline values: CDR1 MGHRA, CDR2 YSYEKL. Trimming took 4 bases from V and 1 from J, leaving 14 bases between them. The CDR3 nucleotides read TGCGCCAGCAGCCCTTGGTGGGGGGAGTCCTACGAGCAGTACTTC. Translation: CASSPWWGESYEQYF.

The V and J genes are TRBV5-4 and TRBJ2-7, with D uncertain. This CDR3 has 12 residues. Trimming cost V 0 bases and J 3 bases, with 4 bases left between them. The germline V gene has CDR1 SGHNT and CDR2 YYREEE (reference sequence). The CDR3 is CASSLDRYEQYF. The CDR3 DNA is TGTGCCAGCAGCTTGGACCGCTACGAGCAGTACTTC.

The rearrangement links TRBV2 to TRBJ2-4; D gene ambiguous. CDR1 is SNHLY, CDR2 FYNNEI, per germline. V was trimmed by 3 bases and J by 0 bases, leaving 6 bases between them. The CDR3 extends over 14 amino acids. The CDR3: CASSDSQAKNIQYF. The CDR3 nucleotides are TGTGCCAGCAGTGATTCCCAAGCCAAAAACATTCAGTACTTC. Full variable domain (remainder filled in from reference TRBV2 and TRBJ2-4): EPEVTQTPSHQVTQMGQEVILRCVPISNHLYFYWYRQILGQKVEFLVSFYNNEISEKSEIFDDQFSVERPDGSNFTLKIRSTKLEDSAMYFCASSDSQAKNIQYFGAGTRLSVL.

CDR3 nucleotide sequence: TGTGCCAGCAGCCCAACCGGGACAGGGAACACTGAAGCTTTCTTT. Its translation: CASSPTGTGNTEAFF. The chain combines TRBV5-4 with TRBJ1-1; 8 bases fit TRBD1. Trimming removed 4 bases from V and 1 base from J; junction bases left unmatched: 6. The germline gives CDR1 SGHNT, CDR2 YYREEE (reference sequence). This CDR3 region has 15 residues.

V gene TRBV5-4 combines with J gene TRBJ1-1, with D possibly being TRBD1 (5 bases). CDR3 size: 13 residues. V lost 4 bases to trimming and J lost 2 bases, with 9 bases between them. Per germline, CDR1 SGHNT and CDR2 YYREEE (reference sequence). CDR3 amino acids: CASSPDSNTEAFF. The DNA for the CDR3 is TGTGCCAGCAGCCCCGACAGTAACACTGAAGCTTTCTTT.

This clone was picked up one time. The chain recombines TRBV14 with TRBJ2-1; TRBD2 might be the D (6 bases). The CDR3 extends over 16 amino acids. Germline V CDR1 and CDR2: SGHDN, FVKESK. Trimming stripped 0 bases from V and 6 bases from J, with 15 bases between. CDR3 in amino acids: CASSQERGKALNEQFF. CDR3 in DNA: TGTGCCAGCAGCCAAGAACGCGGGAAGGCCCTCAATGAGCAGTTCTTC.

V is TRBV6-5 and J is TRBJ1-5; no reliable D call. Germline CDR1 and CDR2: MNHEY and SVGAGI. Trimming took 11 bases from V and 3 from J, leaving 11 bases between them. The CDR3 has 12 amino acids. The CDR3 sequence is CAQFRNNQPQHF. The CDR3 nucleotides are TGTGCCCAATTCCGTAACAATCAGCCCCAGCATTTT.

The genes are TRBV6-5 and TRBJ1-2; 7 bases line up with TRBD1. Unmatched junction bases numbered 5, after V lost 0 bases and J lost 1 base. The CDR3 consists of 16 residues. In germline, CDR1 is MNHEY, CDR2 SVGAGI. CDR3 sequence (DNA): TGTGCCAGCAGTTACTCGGGCAGGGGGTTTAACTATGGCTACACCTTC. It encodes CASSYSGRGFNYGYTF.

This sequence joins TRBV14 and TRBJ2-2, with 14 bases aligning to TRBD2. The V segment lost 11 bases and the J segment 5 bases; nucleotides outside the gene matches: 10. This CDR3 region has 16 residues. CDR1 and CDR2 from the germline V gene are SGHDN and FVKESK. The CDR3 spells CAGTGLAGGMTGELFF. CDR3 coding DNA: TGTGCCGGCACCGGACTAGCGGGAGGAATGACCGGGGAGCTGTTTTTT.

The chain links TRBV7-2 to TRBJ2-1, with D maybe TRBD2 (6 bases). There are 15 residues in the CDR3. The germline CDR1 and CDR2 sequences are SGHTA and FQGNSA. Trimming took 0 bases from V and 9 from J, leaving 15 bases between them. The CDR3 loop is CASSLAGGPSIEQFF. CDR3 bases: TGTGCCAGCAGCTTAGCGGGAGGCCCTTCTATTGAGCAGTTCTTC. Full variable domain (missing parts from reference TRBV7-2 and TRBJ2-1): GAGVSQSPSNKVTEKGKDVELRCDPISGHTALYWYRQSLGQGLEFLIYFQGNSAPDKSGLPSDRFSAERTGGSVSTLTIQRTQQEDSAVYLCASSLAGGPSIEQFFGPGTRLTVL.

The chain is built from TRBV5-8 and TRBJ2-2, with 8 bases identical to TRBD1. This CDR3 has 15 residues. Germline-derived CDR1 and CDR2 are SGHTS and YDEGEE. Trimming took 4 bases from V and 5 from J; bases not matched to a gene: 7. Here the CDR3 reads CASSTRDRLTGELFF. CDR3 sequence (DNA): TGTGCCAGCAGCACCCGGGACAGGTTGACCGGGGAGCTGTTTTTT.

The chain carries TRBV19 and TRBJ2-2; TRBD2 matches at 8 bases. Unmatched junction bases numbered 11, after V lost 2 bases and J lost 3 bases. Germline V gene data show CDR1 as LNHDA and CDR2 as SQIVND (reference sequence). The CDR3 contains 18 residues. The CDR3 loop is CASSISSGLAEYTGELFF. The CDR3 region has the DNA TGTGCCAGTAGTATATCCTCCGGACTAGCCGAATACACCGGGGAGCTGTTTTTT.

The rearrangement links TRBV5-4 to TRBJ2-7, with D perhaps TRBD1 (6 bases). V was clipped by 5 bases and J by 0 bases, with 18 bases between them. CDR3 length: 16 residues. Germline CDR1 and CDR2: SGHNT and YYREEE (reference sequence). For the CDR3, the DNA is TGTGCCAGCAGTTCTCAGGGGTCTAGTATCTCCTACGAGCAGTACTTC. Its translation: CASSSQGSSISYEQYF.

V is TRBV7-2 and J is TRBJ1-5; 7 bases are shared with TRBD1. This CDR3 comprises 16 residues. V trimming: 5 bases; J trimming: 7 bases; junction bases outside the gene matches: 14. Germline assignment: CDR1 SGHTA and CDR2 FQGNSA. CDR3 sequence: CASSQRVDRANQPQHF. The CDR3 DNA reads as TGTGCCAGCAGCCAAAGAGTAGACAGGGCGAACCAGCCCCAGCATTTT. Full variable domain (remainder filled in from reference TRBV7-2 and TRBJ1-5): GAGVSQSPSNKVTEKGKDVELRCDPISGHTALYWYRQSLGQGLEFLIYFQGNSAPDKSGLPSDRFSAERTGGSVSTLTIQRTQQEDSAVYLCASSQRVDRANQPQHFGDGTRLSIL.